What follows are 5 T cell receptor beta chains derived from one specimen sequenced in a study of blood T cell repertoires in COVID-19. This table comes from immunoSEQ multiplex PCR, and its TCRdb copy is limited to in-frame clones, with some not included. This table has about 430,000 clones, 88% appearing once. The sequenced sample was PBMCs or T cells enriched from blood (not recorded which). All receptors come from a woman in her 30s with acute COVID-19.

The chain has TRBV11-3 and TRBJ1-1; D remains ambiguous. Germline lookup yields CDR1 SGHNT and CDR2 YENEEA. Trimming pared 1 base from V and 3 bases from J, leaving 21 bases between. This CDR3 is built from 18 residues. Written as DNA, the CDR3 is TGTGCCAGCAGCTTAGTTTTGTCACGGGGTCACGGGGACACTGAAGCTTTCTTT. It is translated as CASSLVLSRGHGDTEAFF.

This chain joins TRBV6-5 and TRBJ1-5; D unclear. This CDR3 is built from 12 residues. Trimming left V 8 bases short and J 4 bases short, with 9 bases between. The germline gives CDR1 MNHEY, CDR2 SVGAGI. The CDR3 region is CASLDRNQPQHF. CDR3 nucleotide sequence: TGTGCCAGCCTAGACCGGAATCAGCCCCAGCATTTT.

This chain joins TRBV28 and TRBJ2-2; maybe TRBD2 (7 bases). Germline V gene sequence: CDR1 MDHEN, CDR2 SYDVKM. The CDR3 has 15 amino acids. Trimming cost V 0 bases and J 4 bases, with 9 bases left between them. CDR3 residues: CASSLWGGGTGELFF. CDR3 coding DNA: TGTGCCAGCAGTTTATGGGGAGGGGGCACCGGGGAGCTGTTTTTT. The variable domain in full, with the rest retrieved from reference TRBV28 and TRBJ2-2, is DVKVTQSSRYLVKRTGEKVFLECVQDMDHENMFWYRQDPGLGLRLIYFSYDVKMKEKGDIPEGYSVSREKKERFSLILESASTNQTSMYLCASSLWGGGTGELFFGEGSRLTVL.

This chain connects TRBV4-1 to TRBJ1-2, with D tentatively TRBD1 (5 bases). Per the germline V gene, CDR1 is MGHRA and CDR2 is YSYEKL. CDR3 length: 16 residues. The germline V and J ends were trimmed by 2 bases and 3 bases, with 16 bases remaining between them. The CDR3 sequence is CASSQPTGLGDYGYTF. In DNA, the CDR3 is TGCGCCAGCAGCCAACCAACAGGATTAGGCGACTATGGCTACACCTTC.

The chain recombines TRBV5-6 with TRBJ1-2; D not certain. The CDR3 contains 11 residues. The germline V and J ends were trimmed by 5 bases and 12 bases, with 14 bases remaining between them. CDR1 is SGHDT and CDR2 is YYEEEE in the germline V gene. The CDR3: CASSMGGFHTF. In DNA form, the CDR3 reads TGTGCCAGCAGTATGGGAGGTTTCCACACCTTC.